The 13 T cell receptor beta chains in this list originate from one sample, sequenced in a study of blood T cell repertoires in COVID-19. The data were produced by immunoSEQ multiplex PCR, yet TCRdb's version contains in-frame clones alone and is incomplete. The sample yields hundreds of thousands of clones, about 86% seen once. The specimen was peripheral blood. The receptors derive from a woman aged 55-70 years with COVID-19, enrolled during active disease.

The chain links TRBV14 to TRBJ2-7; tentative D call: TRBD2 (6 bases). Per germline, CDR1 SGHDN and CDR2 FVKESK. This CDR3 is 16 amino acids long. Trimming left V 3 bases short and J 6 bases short, with 21 bases between. DNA of the CDR3: TGTGCCAGCAGCCACCAAAGATCCGCGGGACTCATCGAGCAGTACTTC. Its translation: CASSHQRSAGLIEQYF.

This sequence joins TRBV5-6 and TRBJ2-7, with D possibly matching TRBD2 (6 bases). CDR3 length: 15 residues. The germline gives CDR1 SGHDT, CDR2 YYEEEE. The V end was cut by 0 bases, the J end by 6 bases, with 16 bases between. The CDR3 nucleotides are TGTGCCAGCAGCTTGGGAATAGGCCTCGGGGGCGAGCAGTACTTC. It encodes CASSLGIGLGGEQYF.

The chain uses TRBV14 and TRBJ1-1; D not resolved. CDR1 and CDR2 (germline): SGHDN, FVKESK. This CDR3 has 11 amino acids. Trimming pared 2 bases from V and 7 bases from J, leaving 5 bases between. The chain's CDR3 is CASSQYSEAFF. CDR3 bases: TGTGCCAGCAGCCAATACAGTGAAGCTTTCTTT.

The chain combines TRBV30 with TRBJ2-3; TRBD2 agrees at 11 bases. V dropped 1 base and J dropped 5; count of bases not matched to a gene: 8. Looked up from germline, CDR1 is GTSNPN and CDR2 is SVGIG (reference sequence). This CDR3 has 16 residues. CDR3 in amino acids: CAWSGVSGGAGDTQYF. CDR3 nucleotide sequence: TGTGCCTGGAGTGGAGTTAGCGGGGGGGCAGGAGATACGCAGTATTTT.

V and J are TRBV5-1 and TRBJ1-2, with no clear D. Germline V gene data show CDR1 as SGHRS and CDR2 as YFSETQ. The CDR3 spans 17 residues. The V end was cut by 4 bases, the J end by 8 bases, with 27 bases between. DNA of the CDR3: TGCGCCAGCAGCCCCACCCGTGAAGGTTTCCTTCTACAGGGCTACACCTTC. This encodes CASSPTREGFLLQGYTF.

This chain connects TRBV2 to TRBJ1-1; 8 positions agree with TRBD1. The CDR3 spans 12 residues. V gave up 8 bases and J gave up 1 base; unmatched junction bases: 0. Germline V lookup: CDR1 SNHLY, CDR2 FYNNEI. The CDR3 region has the DNA TGTGCCAGCGGACAGGGGAACACTGAAGCTTTCTTT. This gives the protein CASGQGNTEAFF. Complete variable domain (other parts from reference TRBV2 and TRBJ1-1): EPEVTQTPSHQVTQMGQEVILRCVPISNHLYFYWYRQILGQKVEFLVSFYNNEISEKSEIFDDQFSVERPDGSNFTLKIRSTKLEDSAMYFCASGQGNTEAFFGQGTRLTVV.

This chain links TRBV4-1 with TRBJ2-5; TRBD2 aligns across 7 bases. V lost 2 bases, J lost 3 bases, and 3 bases stayed unmatched. Germline assignment: CDR1 MGHRA and CDR2 YSYEKL. The CDR3 has 14 amino acids. The CDR3 is CASSQFAGEETQYF. DNA of the CDR3: TGCGCCAGCAGCCAATTTGCGGGAGAAGAGACCCAGTACTTC.

This rearrangement joins TRBV6-5 to TRBJ1-4; no definite D call. Trimming took 4 bases from V and 0 from J, leaving 12 bases between them. The CDR3 sequence is 16 residues long. Germline V gene lookup returns CDR1 MNHEY and CDR2 SVGAGI. The CDR3 spells CASSSERGATNEKLFF. CDR3 nucleotide sequence: TGTGCCAGCAGTTCGGAACGAGGAGCAACTAATGAAAAACTGTTTTTT.

The V and J genes are TRBV5-1 and TRBJ1-3; the D is unclear. V was clipped by 3 bases and J by 0 bases, with 13 bases between them. The CDR3 length is 16 residues. Germline V gene lookup returns CDR1 SGHRS and CDR2 YFSETQ. The CDR3, as DNA: TGCGCCAGCAGCTCGACATCGTTCCTCTCTGGAAACACCATATATTTT. It yields the protein CASSSTSFLSGNTIYF.

The rearrangement links TRBV27 to TRBJ2-7, with a weak D call TRBD1 (5 bases). V gave up 6 bases and J gave up 1 base, with 16 bases separating them. This CDR3 region has 15 residues. The germline CDR1 and CDR2 sequences are MNHEY and SMNVEV (reference sequence). The CDR3 nucleotides are TGTGCCAGCAGCCTCCGCAGGGCGGATTCCTACGAGCAGTACTTC. This codes for CASSLRRADSYEQYF.

This clone appeared a few times. This chain uses TRBV29-1 with TRBJ2-3; 9 bases are shared with TRBD1. The CDR3 runs to 15 residues. CDR1 is SQVTM, CDR2 ANQGSEA, per germline. J gave up 4 bases and V 6 bases, and 11 bases lay outside the gene matches. CDR3 region: CSVAARTGVADTQYF. In DNA form, the CDR3 reads TGCAGCGTAGCCGCAAGGACAGGGGTTGCAGATACGCAGTATTTT.

The V call is TRBV5-6, the J call TRBJ1-1; TRBD1 matches at 7 bases. Germline CDR1 is SGHDT and CDR2 is YYEEEE. The CDR3 covers 13 residues. V shed 6 bases and J 8 bases; nucleotides not matched to a gene: 10. The CDR3 reads CASTGTVFLEAFF. DNA of the CDR3: TGTGCCAGCACCGGGACAGTCTTTCTGGAAGCTTTCTTT.

The V and J genes are TRBV24-1 and TRBJ2-1; no clear D gene. CDR1 KGHDR and CDR2 SFDVKD come from the germline V gene. The CDR3 covers 13 residues. V gave up 1 base and J gave up 8 bases, with 8 bases separating them. The CDR3 nucleotides are TGTGCCACCAGTGATTTTAGACTCGATGAGCAGTTCTTC. This gives the protein CATSDFRLDEQFF.